This T cell receptor (beta chain) originates from a study of identical twins. General study points: Twin sharing of out-of-frame TCR alpha was underestimated by models in monozygotic pairs.

TCRdb passed the 5' RACE reads through MiXCR, listing each CDR3 protein once. The table has some 690,000 distinct CDR3 sequences, 21% seen once. Notes on this clonotype: The antigen remains undetermined.

Only healthy Caucasians were included as donors. V was pared by 4 bases and J by 2 bases, with 15 bases between. This CDR3 is 15 amino acids long. The sample also formed part of further work on T cells expressing NK-cell markers. That paper notes: These clonotypes, the leaders elsewhere, also led the CD3+CD56-NKG2C+ fraction in several donors.

This sequence was found in a woman aged 18-29 years in good health. The material sequenced was PBMCs. The chain combines TRBV12-3 or TRBV12-4 with TRBJ2-7, with D perhaps matching TRBD1 or TRBD2 (5 bases each). The CDR3 here is CASSSGRGVTYEQYF. The CDR3 DNA reads TGTGCCAGCAGTTCAGGGAGAGGAGTAACCTACGAGCAGTACTTC.